This TCR beta chain appears in the sequencing data of a study of T cells in Graves' hyperthyroidism and ophthalmopathy. General observations from the study: It was a median approximately 6.9 months before onset that the model predicted ophthalmopathy.

This clonotype was observed many times. Its matching antigen is unknown. CDR1 DFQATT and CDR2 SNEGSKA come from the germline V gene (reference sequence). The V end was cut by 0 bases, the J end by 8 bases, with 13 bases between. The CDR3 length is 14 residues. Researchers amplified the TCR beta CDR3 regions from RNA transcripts. Carried out on the TCR CDR3, a first-round RT-PCR used the HTBI primer set. A single record per CDR3 protein comes from TCRdb applying MiXCR to the multiplex PCR reads. The sample has about 610,000 distinct CDR3 sequences, around 42% seen once. Stable hyperthyroidism: no ophthalmopathy progression over 18 months of follow-up. Among the patients, aged 18 to 65, hyperthyroidism was newly diagnosed and had lasted under 2 months. Exclusion of patients followed from uncontrolled infection, other autoimmune disease, pregnancy or lactation.

What was sequenced was peripheral blood or thyroid tissue (not recorded which). The chain uses TRBV20-1 and TRBJ1-4, with D perhaps TRBD1 (5 bases). The sequence was collected from a woman in her late teens or twenties with Graves' hyperthyroidism. The CDR3: CSARDRGSEEKLFF. The CDR3 nucleotides are TGCAGTGCTAGAGATCGGGGGTCTGAAGAAAAACTGTTTTTT.